One and the same sample provided the 5 T cell receptor beta chains below, sequenced in a study of shared clonotypes between healthy human individuals. Some clones are missing from TCRdb's copy, which holds only in-frame ones; the method was immunoSEQ multiplex PCR. Of some 2.1 million clones in the sample, 85% to 95% were seen once. Sequencing used naive CD4+ T cells sorted from blood. The sample's subset: CD45RA+ positively selected. These receptors were taken from a man younger than 35 in good health.

This chain uses TRBV18 with TRBJ1-6; no firm D call. This CDR3 is 15 amino acids long. Germline values: CDR1 KGHSH, CDR2 LQKENI. V was cut by 5 bases and J by 5 bases, with 13 bases left in between. The CDR3 sequence: CASSVFGPDNSPLHF. CDR3 DNA: TGTGCCAGCTCAGTTTTTGGGCCTGATAATTCACCCCTCCACTTT.

The chain couples TRBV12-5 to TRBJ1-3, with no clear D. V was pared by 5 bases and J by 4 bases, with 12 bases between. Germline CDR1 LGHNT, CDR2 FRNRAP. This CDR3 is built from 14 residues. The CDR3 sequence is CASGNADGGNTIYF. CDR3 bases: TGTGCTAGTGGTAACGCGGACGGGGGAAACACCATATATTTT.

This clone was seen more than once but under ten times. The CDR3 protein is CSVVRYNEQFF. In DNA form, the CDR3 reads TGCAGCGTTGTGCGTTACAATGAGCAGTTCTTC. The gene calls are TRBV29-1 and TRBJ2-1, with D hard to call. V was pared by 4 bases and J by 4 bases, with 5 bases between. Germline CDR1 SQVTM, CDR2 ANQGSEA. The CDR3 has 11 amino acids.

The chain uses TRBV2 and TRBJ1-2, with a weak D call TRBD1 (6 bases). V was trimmed by 7 bases and J by 0 bases, leaving 12 bases between them. The CDR3 runs 14 residues. CDR1 is SNHLY and CDR2 is FYNNEI in the germline V gene. The CDR3 reads CASIYREANYGYTF. The CDR3 DNA sequence: TGTGCCAGCATTTACAGGGAAGCTAACTATGGCTACACCTTC.

The chain combines TRBV28 with TRBJ2-7; D not resolved. The CDR3 is 11 residues long. In germline, CDR1 is MDHEN, CDR2 SYDVKM. The germline V and J ends were trimmed by 4 bases and 4 bases, with 5 bases remaining between them. Here the CDR3 reads CASSYQYEQYF. The CDR3 DNA is TGTGCCAGCAGTTATCAGTACGAGCAGTACTTC.